This T cell receptor (beta chain) appears in the sequencing data of a study of brain T cells in children with intractable seizures. Germline V lookup: CDR1 MNHNY, CDR2 SVGAGI (reference sequence). The CDR3 loop spans 11 amino acids. Trimming took 2 bases from V and 7 from J, leaving 6 bases between them. Only cases whose brain tissue showed the highest T cell transcript signatures were sequenced. With regard to this clone: What it binds is not known.

Assay used: immunoSEQ multiplex PCR; TCRdb lists only in-frame clones, some missing. The sample includes 75,000 to 80,000 clones, 85% to 95% of them seen just once. Study conclusions and caveats: Clones missing pre-surgery may reflect undersampling of that blood sample.

The V call is TRBV6-6, the J call TRBJ2-7; no firm D call. Specimen: peripheral blood, collected at surgery. This TCR was sampled from a boy less than two years old with tuberous sclerosis and intractable seizures. This CDR3 is CASSYLGEQYF. The CDR3 region has the DNA TGTGCCAGCAGTTACCTCGGTGAGCAGTACTTC.